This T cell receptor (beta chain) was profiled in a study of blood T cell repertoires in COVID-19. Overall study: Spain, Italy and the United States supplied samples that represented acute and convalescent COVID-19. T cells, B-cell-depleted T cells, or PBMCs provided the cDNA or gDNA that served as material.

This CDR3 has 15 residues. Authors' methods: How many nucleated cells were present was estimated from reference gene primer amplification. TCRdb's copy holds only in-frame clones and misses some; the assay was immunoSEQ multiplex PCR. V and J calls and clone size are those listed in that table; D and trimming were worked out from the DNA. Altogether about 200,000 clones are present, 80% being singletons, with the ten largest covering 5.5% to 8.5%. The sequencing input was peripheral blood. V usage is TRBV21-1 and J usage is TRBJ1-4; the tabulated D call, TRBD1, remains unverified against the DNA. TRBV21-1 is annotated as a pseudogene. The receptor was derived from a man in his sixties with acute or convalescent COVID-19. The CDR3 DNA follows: TGTGCCAGCAGCGAACCGGGACAGAGAAATGAAAAACTGTTTTTT. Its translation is CASSEPGQRNEKLFF.